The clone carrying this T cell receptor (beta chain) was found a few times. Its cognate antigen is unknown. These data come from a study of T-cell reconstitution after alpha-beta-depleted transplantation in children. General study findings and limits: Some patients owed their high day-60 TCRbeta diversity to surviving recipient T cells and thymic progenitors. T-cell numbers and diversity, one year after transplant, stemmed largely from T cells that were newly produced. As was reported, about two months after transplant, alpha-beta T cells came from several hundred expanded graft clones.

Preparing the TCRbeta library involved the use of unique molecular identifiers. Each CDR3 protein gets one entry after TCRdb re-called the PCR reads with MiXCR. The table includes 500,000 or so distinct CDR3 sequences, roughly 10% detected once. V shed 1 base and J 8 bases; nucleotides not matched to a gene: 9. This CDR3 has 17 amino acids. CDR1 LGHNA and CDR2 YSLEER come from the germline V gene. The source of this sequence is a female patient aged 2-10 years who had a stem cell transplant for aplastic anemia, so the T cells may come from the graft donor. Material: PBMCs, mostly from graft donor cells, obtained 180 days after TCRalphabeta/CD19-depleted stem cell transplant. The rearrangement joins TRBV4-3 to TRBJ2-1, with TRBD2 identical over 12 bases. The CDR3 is CASSQVELAGGPHEQFF. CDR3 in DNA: TGCGCCAGCAGCCAAGTAGAGCTAGCGGGAGGGCCCCATGAGCAGTTCTTC.